Included here is one T cell receptor beta chain sequence, with context. The sample is drawn from a study of OX40 agonist ivuxolimab in advanced cancers. Study at large: Participants, 82.7% male, averaged roughly 60 years of age, ranging from roughly 23 to 80.

Per the germline V gene, CDR1 is MNHEY and CDR2 is SMNVEV (reference sequence). The CDR3 loop spans 14 amino acids. V gave up 3 bases and J gave up 11 bases, with 14 bases separating them. Sequencing was performed with immunoSEQ multiplex PCR; in TCRdb, only in-frame clones are kept and a portion is missing. The sample carries nearly 80,000 clones, roughly 84% recorded once. The chain carries TRBV27 and TRBJ1-6, with D unresolved. The receptor was isolated from an adult with an advanced solid tumor such as melanoma, head and neck, liver or kidney cancer. The starting material was CD4+ or CD8+ T cells sorted from blood, obtained in a trial of the OX40 agonist ivuxolimab. Written as DNA, the CDR3 is TGTGCCAGCAGTTTGAAACCGGTTTTGGCACCCCTCCACTTT. This sequence encodes CASSLKPVLAPLHF.